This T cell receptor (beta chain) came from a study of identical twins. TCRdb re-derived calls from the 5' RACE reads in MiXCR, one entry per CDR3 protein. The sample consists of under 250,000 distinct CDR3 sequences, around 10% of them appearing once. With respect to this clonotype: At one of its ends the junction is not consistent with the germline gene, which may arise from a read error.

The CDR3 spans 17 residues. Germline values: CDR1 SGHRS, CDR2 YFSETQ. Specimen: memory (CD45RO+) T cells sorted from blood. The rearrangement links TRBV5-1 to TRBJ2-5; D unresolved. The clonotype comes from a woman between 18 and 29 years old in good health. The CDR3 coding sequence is TGCGCCAGCAGTTTGGGTATTACGCCTCCCAGCCAAGAGACCCAGTACTTC. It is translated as CASSLGITPPSQETQYF.